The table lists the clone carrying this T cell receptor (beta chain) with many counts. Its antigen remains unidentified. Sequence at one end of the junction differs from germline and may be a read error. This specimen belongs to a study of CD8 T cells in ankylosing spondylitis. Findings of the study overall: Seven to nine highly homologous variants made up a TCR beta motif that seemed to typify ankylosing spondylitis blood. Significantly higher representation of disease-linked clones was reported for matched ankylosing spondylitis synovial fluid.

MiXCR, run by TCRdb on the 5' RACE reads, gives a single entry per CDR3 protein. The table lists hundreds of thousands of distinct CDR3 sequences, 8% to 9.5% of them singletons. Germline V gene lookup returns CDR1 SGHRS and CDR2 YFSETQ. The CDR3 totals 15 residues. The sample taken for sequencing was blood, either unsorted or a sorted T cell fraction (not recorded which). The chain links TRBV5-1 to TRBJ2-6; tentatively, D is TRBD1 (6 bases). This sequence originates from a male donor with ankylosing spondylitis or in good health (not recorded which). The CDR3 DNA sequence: TGTGCCAGCAGTTTCAGGGGTTCTGGGGCCAACGTCCTGACTTTC. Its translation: CASSFRGSGANVLTF.